This T cell receptor (beta chain) is drawn from a study of beta chain features in type 1 diabetes. Study in general: Healthy donors and patients had similar age, gender and cell yields. Study-wide results and limits: cDNA-based sequencing might over-represent cells highly expressing TCR.

The study reverse transcribed the entire isolated RNA, so it sequenced expressed TCRB transcripts. Assay used: immunoSEQ multiplex PCR; TCRdb lists only in-frame clones, some missing. There are 250,000 to 350,000 clones in the sample; roughly 11% occur only once, and 0.015% lies in the top ten. Germline CDR1 MDHEN, CDR2 SYDVKM. V shed 4 bases and J shed 2 bases, with 9 bases lying between them. The CDR3 loop spans 14 amino acids. In regard to this clone: Its antigen is not identified.

The chain is built from TRBV28 and TRBJ2-1; TRBD1 is a possible D gene (6 bases). The sample comprised naive CD4+ T cells from blood. The source of this sequence is a woman aged 25 to 45 in good health. CDR3 protein: CASSSWTAYNEQFF. DNA of the CDR3: TGTGCCAGCAGTTCCTGGACAGCCTACAATGAGCAGTTCTTC.